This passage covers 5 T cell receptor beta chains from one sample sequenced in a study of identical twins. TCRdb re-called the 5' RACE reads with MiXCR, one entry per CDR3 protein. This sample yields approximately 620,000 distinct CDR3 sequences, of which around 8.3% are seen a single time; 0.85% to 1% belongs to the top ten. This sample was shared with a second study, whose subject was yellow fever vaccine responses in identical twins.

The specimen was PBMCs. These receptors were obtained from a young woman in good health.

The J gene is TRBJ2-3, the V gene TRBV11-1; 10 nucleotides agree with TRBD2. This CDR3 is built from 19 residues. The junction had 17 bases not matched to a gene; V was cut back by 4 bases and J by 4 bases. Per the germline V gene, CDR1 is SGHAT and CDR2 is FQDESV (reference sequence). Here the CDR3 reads CASSSPSGGADQGADTQYF. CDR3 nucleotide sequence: TGTGCCAGCAGCTCCCCGAGCGGGGGGGCCGATCAGGGGGCAGATACGCAGTATTTT.

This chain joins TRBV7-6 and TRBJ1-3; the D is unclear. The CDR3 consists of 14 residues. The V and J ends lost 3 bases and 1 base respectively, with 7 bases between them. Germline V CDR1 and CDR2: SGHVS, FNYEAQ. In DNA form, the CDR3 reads TGTGCCAGCAGCTTCGGACCTTCTGGAAACACCATATATTTT. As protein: CASSFGPSGNTIYF.

CDR3 sequence reads: CSGGGSYNEQFF. The CDR3 nucleotides read TGCAGCGGCGGAGGCTCCTACAATGAGCAGTTCTTC. The rearrangement joins TRBV29-1 to TRBJ2-1; D is perhaps TRBD2 (5 bases). The germline V gene has CDR1 SQVTM and CDR2 ANQGSEA. Deletions cut 7 bases from V and 0 bases from J, with 7 bases between. The CDR3 consists of 12 residues.

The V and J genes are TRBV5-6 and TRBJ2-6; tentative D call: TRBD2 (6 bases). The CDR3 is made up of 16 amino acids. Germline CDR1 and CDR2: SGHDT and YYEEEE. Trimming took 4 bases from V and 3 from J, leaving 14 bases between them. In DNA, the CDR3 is TGTGCCAGCAGCGTACCTCAGGGAGGTGGGGCCAACGTCCTGACTTTC. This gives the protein CASSVPQGGGANVLTF.

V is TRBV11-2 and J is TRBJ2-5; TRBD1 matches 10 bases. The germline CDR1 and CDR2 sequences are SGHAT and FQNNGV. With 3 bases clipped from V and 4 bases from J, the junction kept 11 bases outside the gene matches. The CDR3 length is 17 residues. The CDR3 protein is CASSFNPGTGVRETQYF. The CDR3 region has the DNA TGTGCCAGCAGCTTCAACCCCGGGACAGGGGTCCGAGAGACCCAGTACTTC.